The 12 T cell receptor beta chains reported below all come from one sample, sequenced in a study of Graves' ophthalmopathy and Graves' hyperthyroidism. Amplification of the TCR beta CDR3 regions used RNA transcripts (as template). After a first-round RT-PCR with HTBI primers, a second-round multiplex PCR was run. TCRdb re-analysed the multiplex PCR reads in MiXCR, keeping a single row per CDR3 protein. The table lists almost 40,000 distinct CDR3 sequences, approximately 50% of them singletons. Input material: peripheral blood. The receptors originated from an adult woman with stable Graves' hyperthyroidism.

The chain uses TRBV6-5 and TRBJ1-3; the D is unclear. The germline V gene has CDR1 MNHEY and CDR2 SVGAGI. V lost 4 bases and J 6 bases, leaving 13 bases between the germline ends. The CDR3 loop spans 14 amino acids. CDR3 protein: CASSSAPSKNTIYF. The DNA for the CDR3 is TGTGCCAGCAGTTCCGCGCCCTCTAAAAACACCATATATTTT.

Comments on this clonotype: The junction departs from germline at one end; a sequencing error may be responsible. CDR3 in amino acids: CASSQERIGPSYEQYF. In DNA, the CDR3 is TGCGCCAGCAGCCAAGAAAGGATCGGGCCCTCCTACGAGCAGTACTTC. The rearrangement links TRBV7-9 to TRBJ2-7; D not resolved. The CDR3 sequence is 16 residues long. Germline V gene lookup returns CDR1 SEHNR and CDR2 FQNEAQ (reference sequence). Full variable domain (rest looked up from reference TRBV7-9 and TRBJ2-7): DTGVSQNPRHKITKRGQNVTFRCDPISEHNRLYWYRQTLGQGPEFLTYFQNEAQLEKSRLLSDRFSAERPKGSFSTLEIQRTEQGDSAMYLCASSQERIGPSYEQYFGPGTRLTVT.

Remarks on this clonotype: The final CDR3 position lacks the conserved phenylalanine or tryptophan, pointing to a likely read error. The gene calls are TRBV5-1 and TRBJ1-1; possible D gene TRBD1, 5 bases. The CDR3 runs 15 residues. In germline, CDR1 is SGHRS, CDR2 YFSETQ. The chain's CDR3 is CASSLAQGGATEAFL. The CDR3 DNA reads as TGTGCCAGCAGCTTGGCTCAGGGAGGGGCAACTGAAGCTTTCCTT.

V is TRBV2 and J is TRBJ1-1, with 10 bases lining up with TRBD1. CDR1 and CDR2 (germline): SNHLY, FYNNEI. The length of the CDR3 is 13 residues. Germline trimming cut 5 bases from V and 5 bases from J; bases unmatched to any gene: 2. The CDR3 sequence: CASSRQGATEAFF. Here the CDR3 DNA reads TGTGCCAGCAGTCGACAGGGGGCTACTGAAGCTTTCTTT.

The rearrangement links TRBV2 to TRBJ2-3, with 11 bases matching TRBD2. The CDR3 has 14 amino acids. Losses at the gene ends were 8 bases for V and 1 base for J; bases not matched to a gene: 2. Germline V lookup: CDR1 SNHLY, CDR2 FYNNEI. The chain's CDR3 is CASAGLAGTDTQYF. For the CDR3, the DNA is TGTGCCAGCGCGGGACTAGCGGGCACAGATACGCAGTATTTT.

In this sample, this clonotype turned up many times. J is TRBJ1-2 and V is TRBV9; unclear D gene. V lost 4 bases and J lost 4, with 14 bases in between. Germline CDR1 and CDR2: SGDLS and YYNGEE. The CDR3 runs 14 residues. The CDR3 reads CASSPSAGSYGYTF. In DNA form, the CDR3 reads TGTGCCAGCAGCCCCAGCGCTGGCTCCTATGGCTACACCTTC.

The chain employs TRBV7-2 and TRBJ2-7; D gene unclear. This CDR3 comprises 13 residues. In germline, CDR1 is SGHTA, CDR2 FQGNSA. V lost 6 bases and J 11 bases, leaving 20 bases between the germline ends. The CDR3 protein is CASSEALRSVEYF. Written as DNA, the CDR3 is TGTGCCAGCAGTGAAGCGCTTCGAAGCGTGGAGTACTTC.

This clonotype was detected a few times. This sequence joins TRBV12-3 or TRBV12-4 and TRBJ2-5; D gene unclear. The CDR3 is 12 amino acids. Trimming removed 7 bases from V and 5 bases from J, with 11 bases in between. CDR3 protein: CASMGGGETQYF. The CDR3 DNA reads TGTGCCAGCATGGGCGGTGGGGAGACCCAGTACTTC.

This clonotype was counted at least ten times. This chain joins TRBV28 and TRBJ2-3; D is ambiguous. This CDR3 comprises 13 residues. Germline V gene sequence: CDR1 MDHEN, CDR2 SYDVKM. The V and J ends lost 2 bases and 0 bases respectively, with 3 bases between them. In DNA, the CDR3 is TGTGCCAGCAGTTTAACTAGCACAGATACGCAGTATTTT. Encoded protein: CASSLTSTDTQYF.

This clonotype showed up many times. The CDR3 DNA reads as TGTGCCAGCAGTTGGACAGCAACTAATGAAAAACTGTTTTTT. Translation gives CASSWTATNEKLFF. This chain uses TRBV2 with TRBJ1-4; TRBD1 is a possible D gene (6 bases). V was shortened by 5 bases and J by 0 bases, with 7 bases between the two germline ends. The CDR3 spans 14 residues. Germline values: CDR1 SNHLY, CDR2 FYNNEI.

The chain is built from TRBV20-1 and TRBJ2-5, with TRBD2 matching 11 bases. Trimming at V came to 6 bases and at J to 2 bases, leaving 8 bases not matched to a gene. The germline V gene has CDR1 DFQATT and CDR2 SNEGSKA (reference sequence). The CDR3 has 15 amino acids. The chain's CDR3 is CSARMTSGIQETQYF. The CDR3 DNA is TGCAGTGCCAGGATGACTAGCGGGATACAAGAGACCCAGTACTTC.

This chain uses TRBV30 with TRBJ2-3; no clear D gene. Germline V gives CDR1 GTSNPN, CDR2 SVGIG (reference sequence). This CDR3 region has 14 residues. Trimming left V 0 bases short and J 5 bases short, with 12 bases between. CDR3: CAWSVMAARDTQYF. The CDR3 DNA is TGTGCCTGGAGTGTGATGGCAGCAAGAGATACGCAGTATTTT.